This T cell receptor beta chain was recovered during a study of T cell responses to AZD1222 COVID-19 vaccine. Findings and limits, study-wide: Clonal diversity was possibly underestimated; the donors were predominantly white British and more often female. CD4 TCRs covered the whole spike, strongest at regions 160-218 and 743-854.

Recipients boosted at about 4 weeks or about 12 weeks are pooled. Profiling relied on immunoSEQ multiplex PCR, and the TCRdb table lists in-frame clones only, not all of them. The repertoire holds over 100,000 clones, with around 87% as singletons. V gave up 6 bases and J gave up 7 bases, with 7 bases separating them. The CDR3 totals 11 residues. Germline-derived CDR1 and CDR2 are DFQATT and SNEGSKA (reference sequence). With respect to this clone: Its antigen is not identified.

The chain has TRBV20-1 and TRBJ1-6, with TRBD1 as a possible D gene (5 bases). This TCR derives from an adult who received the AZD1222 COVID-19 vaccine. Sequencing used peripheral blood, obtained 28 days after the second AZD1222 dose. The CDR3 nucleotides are TGCAGTGCAGGGGCGAATTCACCCCTCCACTTT. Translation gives CSAGANSPLHF.